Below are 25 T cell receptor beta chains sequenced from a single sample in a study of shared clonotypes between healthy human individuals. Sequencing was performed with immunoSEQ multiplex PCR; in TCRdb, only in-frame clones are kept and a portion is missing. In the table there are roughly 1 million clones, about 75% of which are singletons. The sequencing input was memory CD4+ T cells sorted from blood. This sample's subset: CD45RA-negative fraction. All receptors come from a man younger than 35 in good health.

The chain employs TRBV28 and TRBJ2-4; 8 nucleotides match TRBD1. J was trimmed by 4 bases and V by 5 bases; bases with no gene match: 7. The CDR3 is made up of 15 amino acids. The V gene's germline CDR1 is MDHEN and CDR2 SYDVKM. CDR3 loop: CASSMDGQGKNIQYF. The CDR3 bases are TGTGCCAGCAGTATGGACGGACAGGGAAAAAACATTCAGTACTTC.

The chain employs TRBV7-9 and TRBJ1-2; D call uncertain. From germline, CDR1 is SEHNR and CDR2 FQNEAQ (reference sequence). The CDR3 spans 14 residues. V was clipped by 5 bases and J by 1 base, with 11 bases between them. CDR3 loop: CASSPPEGNYGYTF. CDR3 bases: TGTGCCAGCAGCCCCCCCGAGGGTAACTATGGCTACACCTTC.

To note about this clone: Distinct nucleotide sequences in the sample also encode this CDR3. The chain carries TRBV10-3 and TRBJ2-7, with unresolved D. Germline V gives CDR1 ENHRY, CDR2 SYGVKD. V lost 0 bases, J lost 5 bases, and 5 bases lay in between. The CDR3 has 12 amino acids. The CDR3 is CAISESRNEQYF. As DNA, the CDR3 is TGTGCCATCAGTGAGTCCCGAAACGAGCAGTACTTC.

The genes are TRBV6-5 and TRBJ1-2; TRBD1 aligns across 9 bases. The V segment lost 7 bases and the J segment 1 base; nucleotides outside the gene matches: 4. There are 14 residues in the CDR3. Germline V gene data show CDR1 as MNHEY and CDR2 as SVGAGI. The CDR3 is CASTGTGINYGYTF. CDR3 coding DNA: TGTGCCAGCACCGGGACAGGGATTAACTATGGCTACACCTTC.

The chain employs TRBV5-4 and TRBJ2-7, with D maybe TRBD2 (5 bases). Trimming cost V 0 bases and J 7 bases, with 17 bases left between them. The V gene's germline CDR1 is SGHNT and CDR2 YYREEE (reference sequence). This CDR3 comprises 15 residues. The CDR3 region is CASSLAKVALGEQYF. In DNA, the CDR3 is TGTGCCAGCAGCTTGGCGAAGGTAGCGCTGGGAGAGCAGTACTTC.

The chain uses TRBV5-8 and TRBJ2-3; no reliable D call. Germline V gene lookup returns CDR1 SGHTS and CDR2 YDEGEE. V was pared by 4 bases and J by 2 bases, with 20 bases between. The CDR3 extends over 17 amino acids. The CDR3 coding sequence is TGTGCCAGCAGCCCGGATTTTCTGGCACCCTACACAGATACGCAGTATTTT. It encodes CASSPDFLAPYTDTQYF.

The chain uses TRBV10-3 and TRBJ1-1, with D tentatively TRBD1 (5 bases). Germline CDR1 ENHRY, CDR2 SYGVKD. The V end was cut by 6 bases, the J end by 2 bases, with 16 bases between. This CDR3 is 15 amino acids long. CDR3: CAIRETEGRNTEAFF. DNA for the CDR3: TGTGCCATCAGGGAGACCGAGGGGAGAAACACTGAAGCTTTCTTT.

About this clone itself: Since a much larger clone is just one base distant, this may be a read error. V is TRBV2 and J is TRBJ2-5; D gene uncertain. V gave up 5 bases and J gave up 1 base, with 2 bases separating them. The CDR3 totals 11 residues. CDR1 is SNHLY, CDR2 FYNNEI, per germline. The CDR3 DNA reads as TGTGCCAGCAGTTTCCAAGAGACCCAGTACTTC. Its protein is CASSFQETQYF.

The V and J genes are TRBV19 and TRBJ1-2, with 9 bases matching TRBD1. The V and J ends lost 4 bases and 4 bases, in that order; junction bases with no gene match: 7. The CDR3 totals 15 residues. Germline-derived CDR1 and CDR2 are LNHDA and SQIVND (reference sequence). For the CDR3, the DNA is TGTGCCAGTAGTACAAACAGGGGGCCAGGCTATGGCTACACCTTC. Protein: CASSTNRGPGYGYTF.

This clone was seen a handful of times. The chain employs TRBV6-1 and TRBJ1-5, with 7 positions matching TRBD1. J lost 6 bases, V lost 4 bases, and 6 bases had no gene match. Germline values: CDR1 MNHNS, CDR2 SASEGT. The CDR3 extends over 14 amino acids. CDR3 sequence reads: CASSGQGKIQPQHF. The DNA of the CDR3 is TGTGCCAGCAGTGGACAGGGAAAGATTCAGCCCCAGCATTTT.

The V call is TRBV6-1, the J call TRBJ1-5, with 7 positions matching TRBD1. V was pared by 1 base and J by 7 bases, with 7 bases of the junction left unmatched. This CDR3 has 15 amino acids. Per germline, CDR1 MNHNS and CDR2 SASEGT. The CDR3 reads CASSEVQGGEQPQHF. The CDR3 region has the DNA TGTGCCAGCAGTGAAGTTCAGGGGGGAGAACAGCCCCAGCATTTT.

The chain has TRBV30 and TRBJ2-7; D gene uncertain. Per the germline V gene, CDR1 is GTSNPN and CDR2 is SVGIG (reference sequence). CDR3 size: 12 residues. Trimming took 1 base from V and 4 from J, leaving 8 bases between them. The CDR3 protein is CAWSGAEYEQYF. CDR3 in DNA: TGTGCCTGGAGTGGGGCAGAGTACGAGCAGTACTTC.

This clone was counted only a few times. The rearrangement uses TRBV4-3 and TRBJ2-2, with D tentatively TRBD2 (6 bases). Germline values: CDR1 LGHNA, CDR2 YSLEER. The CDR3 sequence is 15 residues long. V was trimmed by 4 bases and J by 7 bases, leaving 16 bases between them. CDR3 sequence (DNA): TGCGCCAGCAGCCCCGGGACTCCCGGTGGCGGGGAGCTGTTTTTT. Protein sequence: CASSPGTPGGGELFF.

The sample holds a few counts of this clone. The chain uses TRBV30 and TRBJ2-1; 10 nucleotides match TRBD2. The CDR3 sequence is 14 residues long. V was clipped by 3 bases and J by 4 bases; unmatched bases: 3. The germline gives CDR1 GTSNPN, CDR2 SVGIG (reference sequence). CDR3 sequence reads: CAWRTAGGYNEQFF. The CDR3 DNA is TGTGCCTGGAGAACAGCGGGGGGGTACAATGAGCAGTTCTTC. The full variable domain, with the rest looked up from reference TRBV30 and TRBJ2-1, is SQTIHQWPATLVQPVGSPLSLECTVEGTSNPNLYWYRQAAGRGLQLLFYSVGIGQISSEVPQNLSASRPQDRQFILSSKKLLLSDSGFYLCAWRTAGGYNEQFFGPGTRLTVL.

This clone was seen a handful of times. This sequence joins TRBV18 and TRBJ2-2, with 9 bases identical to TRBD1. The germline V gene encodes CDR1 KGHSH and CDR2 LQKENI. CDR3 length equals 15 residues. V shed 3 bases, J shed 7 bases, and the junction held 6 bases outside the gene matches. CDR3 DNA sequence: TGTGCCAGCTCACCTCTCGGACAGGGGCTCGGGGAGCTGTTTTTT. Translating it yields CASSPLGQGLGELFF.

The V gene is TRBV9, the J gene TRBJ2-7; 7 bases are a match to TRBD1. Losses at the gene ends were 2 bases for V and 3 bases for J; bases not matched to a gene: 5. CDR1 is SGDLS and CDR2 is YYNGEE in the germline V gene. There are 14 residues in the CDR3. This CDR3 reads CASSVGTALYEQYF. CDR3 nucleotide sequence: TGTGCCAGCAGCGTTGGGACAGCCCTCTACGAGCAGTACTTC.

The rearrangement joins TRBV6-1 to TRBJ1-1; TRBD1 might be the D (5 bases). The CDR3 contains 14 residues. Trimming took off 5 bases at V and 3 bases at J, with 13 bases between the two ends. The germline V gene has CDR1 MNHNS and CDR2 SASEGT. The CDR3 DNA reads TGTGCCAGCAGTCCCCGGGGGGGATACACTGAAGCTTTCTTT. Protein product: CASSPRGGYTEAFF.

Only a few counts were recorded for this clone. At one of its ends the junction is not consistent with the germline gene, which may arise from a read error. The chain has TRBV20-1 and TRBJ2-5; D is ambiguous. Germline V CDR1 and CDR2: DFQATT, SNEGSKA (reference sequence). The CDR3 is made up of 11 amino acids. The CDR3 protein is CSATGREAQYF. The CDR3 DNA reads TGCAGTGCTACAGGCCGAGAGGCCCAGTACTTC.

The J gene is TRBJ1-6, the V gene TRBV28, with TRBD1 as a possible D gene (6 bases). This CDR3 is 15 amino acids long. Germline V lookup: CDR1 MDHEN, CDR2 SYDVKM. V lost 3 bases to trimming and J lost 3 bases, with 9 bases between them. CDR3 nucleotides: TGTGCCAGCAGTTTTCGACAGGTCTATAATTCACCCCTCCACTTT. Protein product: CASSFRQVYNSPLHF.

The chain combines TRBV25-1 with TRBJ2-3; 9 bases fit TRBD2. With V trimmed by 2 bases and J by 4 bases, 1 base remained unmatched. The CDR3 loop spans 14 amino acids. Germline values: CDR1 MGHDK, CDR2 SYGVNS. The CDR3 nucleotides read TGTGCCAGCAGTGAAGGCGGGGGGGCAGATACGCAGTATTTT. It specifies CASSEGGGADTQYF.

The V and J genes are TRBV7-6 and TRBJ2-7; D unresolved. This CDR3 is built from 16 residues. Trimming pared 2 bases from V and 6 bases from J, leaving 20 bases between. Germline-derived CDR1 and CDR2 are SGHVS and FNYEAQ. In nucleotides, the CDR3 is TGTGCCAGCAGCTTATTCGCAGGATCGGTTACCGGCGAGCAGTACTTC. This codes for CASSLFAGSVTGEQYF.

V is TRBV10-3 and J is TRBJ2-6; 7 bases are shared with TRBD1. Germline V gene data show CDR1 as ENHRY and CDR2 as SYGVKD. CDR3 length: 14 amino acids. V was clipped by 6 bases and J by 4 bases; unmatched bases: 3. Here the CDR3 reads CAIRTGRGANVLTF. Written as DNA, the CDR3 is TGTGCCATCAGGACAGGGCGCGGGGCCAACGTCCTGACTTTC.

In nucleotides, the CDR3 is TGCGCCAGCAGCTTGCTGGGGCTAGACCGTGAGACCCAGTACTTC. Its translation: CASSLLGLDRETQYF. The chain couples TRBV5-1 to TRBJ2-5, with D possibly TRBD1 on 5 matching bases. The V end lost 1 base, the J end lost 5 bases, and 15 bases lay between the germline ends. The CDR3 length is 15 residues. The germline V gene has CDR1 SGHRS and CDR2 YFSETQ.

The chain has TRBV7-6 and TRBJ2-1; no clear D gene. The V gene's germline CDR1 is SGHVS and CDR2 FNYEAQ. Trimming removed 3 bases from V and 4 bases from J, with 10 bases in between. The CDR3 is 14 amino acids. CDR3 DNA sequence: TGTGCCAGCAGCTTTGATACAGTGTACAATGAGCAGTTCTTC. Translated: CASSFDTVYNEQFF.

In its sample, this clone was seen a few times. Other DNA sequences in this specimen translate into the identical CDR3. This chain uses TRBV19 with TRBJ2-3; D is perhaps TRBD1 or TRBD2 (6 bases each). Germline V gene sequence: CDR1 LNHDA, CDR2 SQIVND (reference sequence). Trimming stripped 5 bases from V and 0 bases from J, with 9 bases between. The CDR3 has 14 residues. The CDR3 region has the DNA TGTGCCAGTAGTCGGGGGCCTAGCACAGATACGCAGTATTTT. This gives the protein CASSRGPSTDTQYF.